The rows below give T cell receptor beta chains drawn from one sample of a study of vaccination effects on CD4 cells after COVID-19. Their antigens remain unidentified. Clones were sequenced by immunoSEQ multiplex PCR, and TCRdb holds only the in-frame ones, with some missing. In the table there are about 73,000 clones, around 67% of which are singletons. Source: CD4+ T cells from PBMCs cultured without peptide, taken after COVID-19 vaccination. The receptors were gathered from a human donor who received a COVID-19 vaccine. Each CDR3 is given with its conserved first and last residue. D genes are given only for firm matches. Size values are once, few and many counts, or a class for expanded clones, and some rows have none.

clone size	V gene	J gene	D gene	CDR3 DNA	CDR3 protein
-	TRBV28	TRBJ1-2	TRBD1	TGTGCCAGCACCCCGGACAGGATTTATGGCTACACCTTC	CASTPDRIYGYTF
few	TRBV7-3	TRBJ1-2	-	TGTGCCAGCAGCTTAAGGCCCGGGACGGAATTCTATGGCTACACCTTC	CASSLRPGTEFYGYTF
once	TRBV6-5	TRBJ1-2	-	TGTGCCAGCAGTTACTCGAGGCAAAGGTATTCTGGCTACACCTTC	CASSYSRQRYSGYTF
-	TRBV7-9	TRBJ2-3	-	TGTGCCAGCAGCTCCATAGGCGGTAGGGGCACAGATACGCAGTATTTT	CASSSIGGRGTDTQYF
-	TRBV7-2	TRBJ2-1	-	TGTGCCAGCAGCTACGACTCGACTCGGGGGAATGAGCAGTTCTTC	CASSYDSTRGNEQFF
few	TRBV4-2	TRBJ1-2	TRBD1	TGTGCCAGCAGCCAGGACAGGGGGCTATGGGGCTACACCTTC	CASSQDRGLWGYTF
-	TRBV7-9	TRBJ1-2	-	TGTGCCAGCAGCTTAATCCGGGACAAGCATCGTTATGGCTACACCTTC	CASSLIRDKHRYGYTF
-	TRBV7-3	TRBJ2-4	-	TGTGCCAGCAGCATAGCAGGGGCCGCGGGGAAAAACATTCAGTACTTC	CASSIAGAAGKNIQYF
-	TRBV5-1	TRBJ2-3	TRBD1	TGCGCCAGCAGCGCCGGATACAGGGGTTTTGGGGATACGCAGTATTTT	CASSAGYRGFGDTQYF
-	TRBV27	TRBJ2-1	TRBD1	TGTGCCAGCAGTTCGACAGGGTTTATGGGGAATGAGCAGTTCTTC	CASSSTGFMGNEQFF
-	TRBV3-1/TRBV3-2	TRBJ1-1	-	TGTGCCAGCAGCCTCCGGGGGGGAGGGGTCACTGAAGCTTTCTTT	CASSLRGGGVTEAFF
-	TRBV3-1/TRBV3-2	TRBJ2-5	TRBD2	TGTGCCAGCAGCCAATTGGCGGGGGGGCAGACCCAGTACTTC	CASSQLAGGQTQYF
-	TRBV6-5	TRBJ2-5	TRBD2	TGTGCCAGCAGCCGCGGGGGCCAAGAGACCCAGTACTTC	CASSRGGQETQYF
-	TRBV24-1	TRBJ2-5	-	TGTGCCACCAGTAAGGGGTCGACTTCGCAAGAGACCCAGTACTTC	CATSKGSTSQETQYF
-	TRBV19	TRBJ2-3	-	TGTGCCACCCGACGCACAGATACGCAGTATTTT	CATRRTDTQYF
-	TRBV5-1	TRBJ2-2	-	TGCGCCAGCAGCACCACACTAGGAACCGGGGAGCTGTTTTTT	CASSTTLGTGELFF
-	TRBV6-2/TRBV6-3	TRBJ1-4	-	TGTGCCAGCAGTTCAATTCGCCAGGGCGGGGAAAAACTGTTTTTT	CASSSIRQGGEKLFF
-	TRBV4-1	TRBJ2-2	-	TGCGCCAGCAGCCCCCGAGGGGAGACCGGGGAGCTGTTTTTT	CASSPRGETGELFF
-	TRBV19	TRBJ1-2	TRBD1	TGTGCCAGTAGTATCCTCGGACAGGGGGCATGGTATGGCTACACCTTC	CASSILGQGAWYGYTF
-	TRBV2	TRBJ2-5	TRBD2	TGTGCCAGCAGTGAGCTCGGGGGGGGGCAAGAGACCCAGTACTTC	CASSELGGGQETQYF
-	TRBV12-3/TRBV12-4	TRBJ1-1	-	TGTGCCAGCAGTTTATTCCAGGACACTGAAGCTTTCTTT	CASSLFQDTEAFF
-	TRBV12-3/TRBV12-4	TRBJ1-2	TRBD1	TGTGCCAGCAGACTCCCGGACAGGTATGGCTACACCTTC	CASRLPDRYGYTF
-	TRBV24-1	TRBJ2-3	TRBD1	TGTGCCACCAGTAGCCAGGGGGCCCTGACAGATACGCAGTATTTT	CATSSQGALTDTQYF
once	TRBV29-1	TRBJ2-5	TRBD2	TGCAGCATACAACCCGGACTAGCTGAGACCCAGTACTTC	CSIQPGLAETQYF
-	TRBV6-4	TRBJ1-5	-	TGTGCCAGCAGTGAACGACGGAATCAGCCCCAGCATTTT	CASSERRNQPQHF
-	TRBV11-3	TRBJ2-5	-	TGTGCCAGCAGCTTAGAGGGGGAAGAGACCCAGTACTTC	CASSLEGEETQYF
-	TRBV6-2/TRBV6-3	TRBJ2-5	-	TGTGCCAGCAGTGTGCAATCGCACGAGGGAGAGACCCAGTACTTC	CASSVQSHEGETQYF
-	TRBV6-5	TRBJ1-2	-	TGTGCCAGCAGTTACTCGAGTGGGTTCTCTGGCTACACCTTC	CASSYSSGFSGYTF
-	TRBV7-2	TRBJ2-2	TRBD2	TGTGCCAGCAGCTTATTCGCGGGGGTAAACCCGAACACCGGGGAGCTGTTTTTT	CASSLFAGVNPNTGELFF
-	TRBV4-2	TRBJ2-5	-	TGTGCCAGCAGCCACGGTGGCTCGACCAAGGTTGGGGAAGAGACCCAGTACTTC	CASSHGGSTKVGEETQYF
few	TRBV6-5	TRBJ1-4	-	TGTGCCAGCAGCCGGGGACTCCCGGTGGGAGAAAAACTGTTTTTT	CASSRGLPVGEKLFF
-	TRBV3-1/TRBV3-2	TRBJ1-2	-	TGTGCCAGCAGCCGTGGGGCGGTCTTTTCGGGCTACACCTTC	CASSRGAVFSGYTF
-	TRBV19	TRBJ1-1	-	TGTGCCAGTAGTAAACCACGGACGTCGGGAAACACTGAAGCTTTCTTT	CASSKPRTSGNTEAFF
-	TRBV2	TRBJ2-1	-	TGTGCCAGCAGAGAAAGAGGCCCATACAATGAGCAGTTCTTC	CASRERGPYNEQFF
once	TRBV5-5	TRBJ2-3	-	TGTGCCAGCAGCTTTGGACCCTACAGCACAGATACGCAGTATTTT	CASSFGPYSTDTQYF
-	TRBV6-5	TRBJ2-5	-	TGTGCCAGCAGTTACCAAATGACAGGATGGGAGACCCAGTACTTC	CASSYQMTGWETQYF
few	TRBV6-1	TRBJ1-6	-	TGTGCCAGCAGTGAAACAGGGCAAAATTCACCCCTCCACTTT	CASSETGQNSPLHF
-	TRBV6-5	TRBJ2-1	-	TGTGCCAGCTTAGACCTGAGCTCCTACAATGAGCAGTTCTTC	CASLDLSSYNEQFF
-	TRBV5-1	TRBJ2-3	-	TGCGCCAGCAGCTTGGCCGGGAAACCTAGCACAGATACGCAGTATTTT	CASSLAGKPSTDTQYF
-	TRBV7-2	TRBJ1-2	-	TGTGCCAGCAGCTTAGATGGTAACTATGGCTACACCTTC	CASSLDGNYGYTF
-	TRBV19	TRBJ1-4	TRBD1	TGTGCCAGTAGTATCGACCAGGGGGCAACTAATGAAAAACTGTTTTTT	CASSIDQGATNEKLFF
-	TRBV6-5	TRBJ2-1	-	TGTGCCAGCAGAGAGACAGACTACAATGAGCAGTTCTTC	CASRETDYNEQFF
-	TRBV5-5	TRBJ1-4	TRBD1	TGTGCCAGCAGGGAGGGGACAGCAAATGAAAAACTGTTTTTT	CASREGTANEKLFF
few	TRBV5-1	TRBJ1-6	-	TGCGCCAGCAGCTTGGCAGAGAACTATAATTCACCCCTCCACTTT	CASSLAENYNSPLHF
-	TRBV29-1	TRBJ2-1	-	TGCAGCGTTGAAGAGGGTCAGGGAATCGGCAATGAGCAGTTCTTC	CSVEEGQGIGNEQFF
-	TRBV7-2	TRBJ1-2	-	TGTGCCACGGGGAGGGCCGATTCTTCTTATGGCTACACCTTC	CATGRADSSYGYTF
-	TRBV7-2	TRBJ2-2	-	TGTGCCAGCAGCTTCGGCAGGGGAGGCACCGGGGAGCTGTTTTTT	CASSFGRGGTGELFF
-	TRBV19	TRBJ1-2	-	TGTGCCAGTAGCACCCCGGACAGACGTTCAGACTATGGCTACACCTTC	CASSTPDRRSDYGYTF
-	TRBV24-1	TRBJ1-6	-	TGTGCCACCAGTGAGGGATGCAGGACTTCCTCCTATAATTCACCCCTCCACTTT	CATSEGCRTSSYNSPLHF